This T cell receptor (beta chain) is from a study of vaccination effects on CD4 cells after COVID-19. Study-level results: After vaccination, at late timepoints, clones induced by infection and by vaccine contracted markedly.

As to this clone: The antigen remains unidentified.

Data came from immunoSEQ multiplex PCR; TCRdb stores just in-frame clones and leaves some out. The table includes about 52,000 clones, more than 70% detected once. ViraFEST assay sequencing came after antigen-specific CD4+ T cells were expanded with viral peptide pools. With 10 to 11 days of culture completed, CD4+ T cells were isolated. Vaccinated recipients, who were negative for nucleocapsid antibodies, had no history of SARS-CoV-2 infection. Cultivation was performed at some 1.9 million PBMC per well with roughly 9.1 IU/ml IL-2 and approximately 9.2 ug/ml peptides added. Each culture had half its medium swapped for IL-2 medium on days 3 and 7. V trimming: 4 bases; J trimming: 3 bases; junction bases outside the gene matches: 4. The CDR3 spans 15 residues. Germline lookup yields CDR1 SEHNR and CDR2 FQNEAQ (reference sequence).

The sequencing used CD4+ T cells from PBMCs cultured with HCoV-OC43 spike peptides, collected before COVID-19 vaccination. Stated subset: HCoV-OC43 spike overlapping peptide pool stimulation. The receptor was derived from a human donor who received a COVID-19 vaccine. The chain is built from TRBV7-9 and TRBJ1-1; TRBD1 matches 11 bases. As DNA, the CDR3 is TGTGCCAGCAGCTCAGGACAGGGGGCAGACACTGAAGCTTTCTTT. Translated: CASSSGQGADTEAFF.